This T cell receptor beta chain was found in a study of T cells in localized non-small cell lung cancer. Study-level findings and limits: Sequencing involved a lone tumor region, leaving heterogeneity possible. Within adjacent lung there appeared a median approximately 60 of the top 100 tumor clones. Among blood samples, higher T cell density accompanied longer overall survival. Tumor showed lower T cell clonality than uninvolved adjacent lung, where it was highest.

Repertoires were generated with immunoSEQ multiplex PCR, while TCRdb's copy carries only in-frame clones and drops some. In the table there are 20,000 to 25,000 clones, 84% of which are singletons. CDR3 length: 15 residues. Looked up from germline, CDR1 is SGHRS and CDR2 is YFSETQ. V shed 1 base, J shed 6 bases, and the junction held 4 bases outside the gene matches. Concerning this clone itself: The antigen remains undetermined.

The receptor's source is a man aged 35 to 70 with stage I lung adenocarcinoma. The rearrangement uses TRBV5-1 and TRBJ1-6; 7 nucleotides line up with TRBD1. The input for sequencing was peripheral blood, taken before any cancer treatment. In DNA form, the CDR3 reads TGCGCCAGCAGCTTGTTCGACAGGGTTAATTCACCCCTCCACTTT. Translation gives CASSLFDRVNSPLHF.